The 17 T cell receptor beta chains presented below share a single source sample, sequenced in a study of cytomegalovirus exposure and HLA in healthy donors. With 60 Vbeta and 13 Jbeta primers, the PCR was carried out. The repertoire was sequenced with immunoSEQ multiplex PCR; TCRdb's copy has only in-frame clones and lacks some. The sample includes roughly 120,000 clones, around 84% of them seen just once. The sequencing sample was made of PBMCs. The origin of the receptors is a man younger than 45 in good health and CMV-seropositive.

The sample holds one count of this clone. The chain is built from TRBV4-2 and TRBJ1-1, with 10 bases identical to TRBD1. V trimming: 4 bases; J trimming: 6 bases; junction bases outside the gene matches: 8. The CDR3 sequence is 15 residues long. CDR1 LGHNA and CDR2 YNFKEQ come from the germline V gene. CDR3 residues: CASSLKSTGGSEAFF. Here the CDR3 DNA reads TGTGCCAGCAGCCTGAAATCGACAGGGGGCTCTGAAGCTTTCTTT.

This chain links TRBV7-2 with TRBJ1-5; D is ambiguous. The CDR3 covers 14 residues. The germline V and J ends were trimmed by 3 bases and 9 bases, with 15 bases remaining between them. CDR1 SGHTA and CDR2 FQGNSA come from the germline V gene. The CDR3 sequence is CASSFPGTQMPQHF. Written as DNA, the CDR3 is TGTGCCAGCAGCTTTCCGGGAACCCAGATGCCCCAGCATTTT.

This clone was counted a few times. This chain connects TRBV19 to TRBJ1-5, with a weak D call TRBD1 (6 bases). CDR3 length: 13 residues. Trimming stripped 6 bases from V and 4 bases from J, with 10 bases between. The germline gives CDR1 LNHDA, CDR2 SQIVND (reference sequence). CDR3 amino acids: CASRGQGNQPQHF. In DNA, the CDR3 is TGTGCCAGTAGAGGGCAGGGGAATCAGCCCCAGCATTTT.

The CDR3 DNA reads as TGTGCCACCAGCAGAGATGGAGAGGTGACTGAGCAGTTCTTC. Translated, it gives CATSRDGEVTEQFF. The gene calls are TRBV15 and TRBJ2-1, with unresolved D. V dropped 0 bases and J dropped 9 bases, with 12 bases sitting between them. Germline CDR1 reads LNHNV; CDR2 reads YYDKDF (reference sequence). The CDR3 contains 14 residues.

The chain carries TRBV29-1 and TRBJ2-7, with 9 bases matching TRBD1. The CDR3 loop spans 11 amino acids. The J segment lost 8 bases and the V segment lost 6 bases, leaving 5 bases of the junction unmatched. Per the germline V gene, CDR1 is SQVTM and CDR2 is ANQGSEA. This CDR3 reads CSVAHRGQQYF. For the CDR3, the DNA is TGCAGCGTCGCACACAGGGGGCAGCAGTACTTC.

V usage is TRBV7-2 and J usage is TRBJ1-2; D unclear. CDR3 length: 15 residues. V dropped 0 bases and J dropped 2 bases, with 10 bases sitting between them. The V gene's germline CDR1 is SGHTA and CDR2 FQGNSA. The chain's CDR3 is CASSLAADFNYGYTF. CDR3 sequence (DNA): TGTGCCAGCAGCTTAGCGGCAGATTTCAACTATGGCTACACCTTC.

This chain links TRBV7-6 with TRBJ2-2; 10 bases line up with TRBD1. Germline CDR1 is SGHVS and CDR2 is FNYEAQ. The V gene end was trimmed by 3 bases and the J gene end by 4 bases; junction bases not matched to a gene: 2. CDR3 size: 15 residues. CDR3 amino acids: CASSFRTGGTGELFF. CDR3 sequence (DNA): TGTGCCAGCAGCTTTCGGACAGGGGGCACCGGGGAGCTGTTTTTT.

The CDR3 sequence: CASSQGGEYGATEAFF. CDR3 DNA: TGCGCCAGCAGCCAAGGTGGGGAGTATGGTGCCACTGAAGCTTTCTTT. The chain carries TRBV4-1 and TRBJ1-1; D gene uncertain. Trimming took 1 base from V and 4 from J, leaving 16 bases between them. This CDR3 is built from 16 residues. Per the germline V gene, CDR1 is MGHRA and CDR2 is YSYEKL.

This chain uses TRBV19 with TRBJ2-1; TRBD2 agrees at 10 bases. The CDR3 length is 15 residues. The trim removed 3 bases at V and 4 bases at J, leaving 3 bases unmatched. Germline loops: CDR1 LNHDA, CDR2 SQIVND (reference sequence). CDR3 DNA sequence: TGTGCCAGTAGTATTACTAGCGGGGTTTACAATGAGCAGTTCTTC. Its protein is CASSITSGVYNEQFF.

The chain has TRBV28 and TRBJ2-3, with 9 nucleotides matching TRBD2. The V gene's germline CDR1 is MDHEN and CDR2 SYDVKM. The CDR3 runs to 14 residues. V lost 3 bases, J lost 3 bases, and 1 base stayed unmatched. This chain's CDR3 is CASSLSGGTDTQYF. CDR3 coding DNA: TGTGCCAGCAGTTTGAGCGGGGGGACAGATACGCAGTATTTT.

Only a few counts were recorded for this clone. Other nucleotide sequences from this sample produce the same CDR3. The chain joins TRBV5-6 to TRBJ1-2, with D perhaps matching TRBD1 (5 bases). The CDR3 contains 13 residues. Germline-derived CDR1 and CDR2 are SGHDT and YYEEEE. V was pared by 3 bases and J by 4 bases, with 10 bases between. This chain's CDR3 is CASSSQGTYGYTF. The CDR3 nucleotides are TGTGCCAGCAGCTCGCAGGGAACCTATGGCTACACCTTC.

The rearrangement uses TRBV7-8 and TRBJ1-3, with D uncertain. CDR3 size: 12 residues. In germline, CDR1 is SGHVS, CDR2 FQNEAQ. Trimming removed 3 bases at V and 4 bases at J, with 4 bases between. The DNA for the CDR3 is TGTGCCAGCAGCTTTCCGGGAAACACCATATATTTT. Its protein product is CASSFPGNTIYF.

The chain employs TRBV5-1 and TRBJ2-7; D is perhaps TRBD2 (7 bases). The CDR3 is 16 residues long. Trimming removed 0 bases from V and 0 bases from J, with 13 bases in between. Germline CDR1 reads SGHRS; CDR2 reads YFSETQ. The CDR3 sequence: CASSLEGGVSSYEQYF. CDR3 bases: TGCGCCAGCAGCTTGGAGGGGGGGGTAAGCTCCTACGAGCAGTACTTC.

The chain has TRBV9 and TRBJ1-6, with TRBD1 matching 9 bases. The CDR3 runs 15 residues. Trimming took 4 bases from V and 8 from J; bases not matched to a gene: 7. In germline, CDR1 is SGDLS, CDR2 YYNGEE. The CDR3 DNA sequence: TGTGCCAGCAGCTACACCGGGACAGGGCATTCACCCCTCCACTTT. Amino acids: CASSYTGTGHSPLHF.

This clone has only one observation. The chain's CDR3 is CASSDDLSREKLFF. CDR3 nucleotides: TGTGCCAGCAGTGACGATCTCTCCAGGGAAAAACTGTTTTTT. The V gene is TRBV6-1, the J gene TRBJ1-4; no firm D call. This CDR3 spans 14 amino acids. Germline CDR1 is MNHNS and CDR2 is SASEGT. Deletions cut 3 bases from V and 8 bases from J, with 13 bases between.

DNA for the CDR3: TGTGCCAGCAGCTTAATGGAGAGCTCCTATAATTCACCCCTCCACTTT. Encoded protein: CASSLMESSYNSPLHF. The J gene is TRBJ1-6, the V gene TRBV5-6; D not resolved. Trimming cost V 2 bases and J 0 bases, with 9 bases left between them. Germline lookup yields CDR1 SGHDT and CDR2 YYEEEE. CDR3 length: 16 residues.

The chain joins TRBV28 to TRBJ2-7, with D possibly TRBD2 on 7 matching bases. Trimming took off 5 bases at V and 2 bases at J, with 16 bases between the two ends. CDR1 and CDR2 from the germline V gene are MDHEN and SYDVKM. The CDR3 length is 15 residues. The CDR3 is CASSRGGAGAYEQYF. The CDR3 nucleotides read TGTGCCAGCAGTCGTGGGGGGGCTGGAGCCTACGAGCAGTACTTC.